This T cell receptor (beta chain) was recovered during a study of blood T cell repertoires in COVID-19. About the study: PBMCs, B-cell-depleted T cells, or T cells were the source of the cDNA or gDNA that made up the material.

This study enrolled people aged about 18 to 100 from about two dozen US geographic areas. Participant-given clinical history determined each cohort assignment. Cohort 3 donors counted as recovered after two negative PCRs, clearance, or resolved symptoms. Profiled with immunoSEQ multiplex PCR; TCRdb holds only in-frame clones, not every one. This table holds about 190,000 clones, around 84% found once. The CDR3 has 14 residues. The V gene lost 2 bases and the J gene lost 8 bases, with 13 bases spanning the gap. Per the germline V gene, CDR1 is MNHEY and CDR2 is SMNVEV (reference sequence). The specimen was PBMCs or T cells enriched from blood (not recorded which). This sequence joins TRBV27 and TRBJ2-1, with D unresolved. This sequence was found in a woman aged 25 to 39 who had recovered from COVID-19. The CDR3 DNA follows: TGTGCCAGCAGTTTACCCCCTCCCCTCGATGAGCAGTTCTTC. Encoded protein: CASSLPPPLDEQFF.